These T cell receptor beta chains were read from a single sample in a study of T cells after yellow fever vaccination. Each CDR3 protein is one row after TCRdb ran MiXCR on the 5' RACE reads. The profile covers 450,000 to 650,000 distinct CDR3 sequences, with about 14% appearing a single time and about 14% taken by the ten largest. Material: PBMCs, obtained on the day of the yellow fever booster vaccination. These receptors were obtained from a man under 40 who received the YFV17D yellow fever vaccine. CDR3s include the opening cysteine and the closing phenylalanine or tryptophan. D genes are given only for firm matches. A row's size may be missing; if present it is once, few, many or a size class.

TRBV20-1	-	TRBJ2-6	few	CSARHSSPTSGANVLTF	TGCAGTGCTAGGCATTCTTCCCCTACCTCTGGGGCCAACGTCCTGACTTTC
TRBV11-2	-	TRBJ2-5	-	CASNPGPLETQYF	TGTGCCAGCAACCCGGGACCCTTGGAGACCCAGTACTTC
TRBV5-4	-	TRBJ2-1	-	CASTKSGGVTYNEQFF	TGTGCCAGCACCAAAAGTGGGGGAGTTACCTACAATGAGCAGTTCTTC
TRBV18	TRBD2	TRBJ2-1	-	CASSGTSGGPYNEQFF	TGTGCCAGCTCGGGGACTAGCGGGGGGCCCTACAATGAGCAGTTCTTC
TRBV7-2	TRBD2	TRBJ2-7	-	CASSLRGGGGYYEQYF	TGTGCCAGCAGCTTACGGGGCGGGGGGGGTTACTACGAGCAGTACTTC
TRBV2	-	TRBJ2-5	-	CASSEPRQKQETQYF	TGTGCCAGCAGTGAACCACGACAGAAGCAAGAGACCCAGTACTTC
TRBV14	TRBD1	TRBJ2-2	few	CASSPGTGGPGELFF	TGTGCCAGCAGCCCCGGGACAGGGGGCCCCGGGGAGCTGTTTTTT
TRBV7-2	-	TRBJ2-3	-	CASSLLPSGGGTDTQYF	TGTGCCAGCAGCTTACTTCCGAGCGGTGGGGGCACAGATACGCAGTATTTT
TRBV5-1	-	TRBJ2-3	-	CASSSRTAKVTQYF	TGCGCCAGCAGCTCCCGGACGGCGAAAGTTACGCAGTATTTT
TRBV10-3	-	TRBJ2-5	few	CATKDSPQETQYF	TGTGCCACCAAGGACAGTCCTCAGGAGACCCAGTACTTC
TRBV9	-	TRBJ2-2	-	CASSVSGGELFF	TGTGCCAGCAGCGTCTCGGGCGGGGAGCTGTTTTTT
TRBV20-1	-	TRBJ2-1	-	CCATRGSSHSNNEQFF	TGCTGTGCAACCCGCGGCTCTAGCCATTCGAACAATGAGCAGTTCTTC
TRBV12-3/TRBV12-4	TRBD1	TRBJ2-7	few	CASRDRVDYEQYF	TGTGCCAGCAGGGACAGGGTGGACTACGAGCAGTACTTC
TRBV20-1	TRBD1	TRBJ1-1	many	CRATGGRAEAFF	TGCAGGGCGACAGGGGGTCGCGCTGAAGCTTTCTTT
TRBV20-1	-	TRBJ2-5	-	CSARDLLLDTWGKETQYF	TGCAGTGCTAGAGATCTCCTGTTGGACACCTGGGGGAAAGAGACCCAGTACTTC
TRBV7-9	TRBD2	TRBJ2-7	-	CASSPPGTSGRNEQYF	TGTGCCAGCAGCCCCCCGGGGACTAGCGGGAGGAACGAGCAGTACTTC
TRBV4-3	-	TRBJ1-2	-	CASSQDGPQGSYGYTF	TGCGCCAGCAGCCAAGACGGCCCTCAGGGCTCCTATGGCTACACCTTC
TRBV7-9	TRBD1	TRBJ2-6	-	CASSWTGEFSGANVLTF	TGTGCCAGCAGCTGGACAGGAGAGTTCTCTGGGGCCAACGTCCTGACTTTC
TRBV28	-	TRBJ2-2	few	CASGPLAGGWAGELFF	TGTGCCAGCGGTCCCCTAGCTGGGGGATGGGCCGGGGAGCTGTTTTTT
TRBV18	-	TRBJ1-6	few	CASSPGTTTPLHF	TGTGCCAGCTCACCTGGGACAACAACACCCCTCCACTTT
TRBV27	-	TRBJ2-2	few	CASSFSSAVTGELFF	TGTGCCAGCAGTTTCTCCTCGGCGGTTACCGGGGAGCTGTTTTTT
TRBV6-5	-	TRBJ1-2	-	CASSYSRKTTYGYTF	TGTGCCAGCAGTTACTCAAGAAAAACGACCTATGGCTACACCTTC
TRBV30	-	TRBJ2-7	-	CAWRDLRNYEQYF	TGTGCCTGGAGGGATCTTCGGAACTACGAGCAGTACTTC
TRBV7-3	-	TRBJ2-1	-	CASSSQLQDNEQFF	TGTGCCAGCAGCTCCCAATTACAGGACAATGAGCAGTTCTTC
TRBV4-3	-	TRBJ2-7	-	CASSAEQYF	TGCGCCAGCAGTGCCGAGCAGTACTTC
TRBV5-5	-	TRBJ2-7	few	CASRFGGLAVYEQYF	TGTGCCAGCAGGTTCGGGGGGCTAGCGGTCTACGAGCAGTACTTC
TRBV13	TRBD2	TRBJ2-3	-	CASSLGERLASADTQYF	TGTGCCAGCAGCTTAGGTGAGAGACTAGCGAGTGCAGATACGCAGTATTTT
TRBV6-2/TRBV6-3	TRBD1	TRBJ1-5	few	CASSTGGEGQPQHF	TGTGCCAGCAGTACAGGGGGTGAAGGTCAGCCCCAGCATTTT
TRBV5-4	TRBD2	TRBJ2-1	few	CASSSTTSGRATHEQFF	TGTGCCAGCAGCTCTACGACTAGCGGGAGGGCCACCCATGAGCAGTTCTTC
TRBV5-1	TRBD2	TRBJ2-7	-	CASSVELAGWYEQYF	TGCGCCAGCAGCGTCGAACTAGCGGGATGGTACGAGCAGTACTTC
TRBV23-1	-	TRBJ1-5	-	CASSEFKGVRDQPQHF	TGCGCCAGCAGCGAATTTAAAGGGGTTAGGGATCAGCCCCAGCATTTT
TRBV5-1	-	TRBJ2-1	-	CASSLQRAAYNEQFF	TGCGCCAGCAGCTTGCAGCGCGCCGCCTACAATGAGCAGTTCTTC
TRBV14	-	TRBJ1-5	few	CASSQRDFNQPQHF	TGTGCCAGCAGCCAGAGAGATTTCAATCAGCCCCAGCATTTT
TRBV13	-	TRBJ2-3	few	CASSLAGKGTDTQYF	TGTGCCAGCAGCTTGGCGGGGAAAGGCACAGATACGCAGTATTTT
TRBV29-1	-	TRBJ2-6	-	CSVQTRAASGANVLTF	TGCAGCGTTCAAACCCGGGCAGCCTCTGGGGCCAACGTCCTGACTTTC
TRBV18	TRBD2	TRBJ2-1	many	CASSPGLADYNEQFF	TGTGCCAGCAGCCCGGGACTAGCGGACTACAATGAGCAGTTCTTC
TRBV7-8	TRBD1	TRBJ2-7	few	CASSLPHTGTGASYEQYF	TGTGCCAGCAGCTTACCTCATACCGGGACAGGGGCCTCCTACGAGCAGTACTTC
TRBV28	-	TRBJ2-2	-	CASTGGGNTGELFF	TGTGCCAGCACCGGCGGAGGAAACACCGGGGAGCTGTTTTTT
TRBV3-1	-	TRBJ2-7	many	CASSRQGREQYF	TGTGCCAGCAGCCGTCAGGGGCGGGAGCAGTACTTC
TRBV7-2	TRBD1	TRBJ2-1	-	CASSQGQGDEQFF	TGTGCCAGCAGCCAGGGACAGGGGGATGAGCAGTTCTTC
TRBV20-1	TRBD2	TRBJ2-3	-	CSARVSGRGTDTQYF	TGCAGTGCTAGAGTTAGCGGGAGAGGAACAGATACGCAGTATTTT
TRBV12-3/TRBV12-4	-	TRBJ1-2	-	CASSLAAGYTF	TGTGCCAGCAGTTTGGCCGCTGGCTACACCTTC
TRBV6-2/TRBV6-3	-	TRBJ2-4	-	CASSYSTRGVPNIQYF	TGTGCCAGCAGTTACTCGACCAGGGGGGTCCCAAACATTCAGTACTTC
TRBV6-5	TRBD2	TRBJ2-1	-	CASSYPAGAGNEQFF	TGTGCCAGCAGTTACCCAGCGGGAGCAGGGAATGAGCAGTTCTTC
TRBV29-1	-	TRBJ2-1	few	CSVLLAHGEQFF	TGCAGCGTTCTACTAGCCCATGGTGAGCAGTTCTTC
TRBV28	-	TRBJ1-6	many	CASSPYGKLSGSPLHF	TGTGCCAGCAGCCCATACGGAAAGCTCTCCGGTTCACCCCTCCACTTT
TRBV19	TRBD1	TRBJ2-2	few	CASSTTGGAGTGELFF	TGTGCCAGTAGTACAACAGGGGGCGCGGGGACCGGGGAGCTGTTTTTT
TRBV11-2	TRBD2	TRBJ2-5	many	CASSYHGAGGQETQYF	TGTGCCAGCAGCTACCACGGGGCGGGAGGTCAAGAGACCCAGTACTTC
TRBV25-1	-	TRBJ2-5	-	CASSVPGAQETQYF	TGTGCCAGCAGTGTCCCGGGGGCCCAGGAGACCCAGTACTTC
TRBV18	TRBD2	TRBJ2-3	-	CASSPIALAGVSSTDTQYF	TGTGCCAGCTCACCAATCGCTCTAGCGGGAGTGTCGAGCACAGATACGCAGTATTTT
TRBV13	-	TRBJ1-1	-	CASSSGLPNTEAFF	TGTGCCAGCAGCTCGGGACTTCCGAACACTGAAGCTTTCTTT
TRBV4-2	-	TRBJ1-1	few	CASSLWRASEAFF	TGTGCCAGCAGCTTGTGGAGGGCGTCTGAAGCTTTCTTT
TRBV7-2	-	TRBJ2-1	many	CASSLVVEQFF	TGTGCCAGCAGCTTAGTCGTTGAGCAGTTCTTC
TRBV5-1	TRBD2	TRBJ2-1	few	CASGPTSGFAYNEQFF	TGCGCCAGCGGGCCGACTAGCGGGTTTGCCTACAATGAGCAGTTCTTC
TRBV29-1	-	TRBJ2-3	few	CSVARRRVSSTDTQYF	TGCAGCGTTGCGAGGCGAAGGGTGTCTTCTACAGATACGCAGTATTTT
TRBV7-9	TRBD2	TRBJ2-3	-	CASSFRTSGTTDTQYF	TGTGCCAGCAGCTTTAGGACTAGCGGGACGACAGATACGCAGTATTTT
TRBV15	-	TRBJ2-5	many	CATSPGRNQETQYF	TGTGCCACCAGCCCCGGACGGAACCAAGAGACCCAGTACTTC
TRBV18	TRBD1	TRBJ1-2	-	CASSTGDGYTF	TGTGCCAGCTCAACAGGGGATGGCTACACCTTC
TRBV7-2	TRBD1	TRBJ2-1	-	CASSFRPGQGSYNEQFF	TGTGCCAGCAGCTTTAGACCAGGACAGGGCTCCTACAATGAGCAGTTCTTC
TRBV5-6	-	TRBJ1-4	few	CASSLNVGEKLFF	TGTGCCAGCAGCTTGAACGTCGGAGAAAAACTGTTTTTT